This TCR beta chain was sequenced during a study of control samples from healthy donors and cancer patients. CDR3 size: 15 residues. Trimming removed 5 bases at V and 5 bases at J, with 15 bases between. Germline V lookup: CDR1 KGHSH, CDR2 LQKENI. Only in-frame clones appear in the TCRdb table, and some are missing; sequencing was by immunoSEQ multiplex PCR. The data contain over 80,000 clones, 70% to 90% of them singletons. The receptor was derived from a man aged 25 to 40 in good health. The chain couples TRBV18 to TRBJ2-2; weak D call: TRBD2 (6 bases). What was sequenced was blood. CDR3 sequence (DNA): TGTGCCAGCTCAGCCGATCAGGGACTTACCGGGGAGCTGTTTTTT. Translating it yields CASSADQGLTGELFF.